This T cell receptor beta chain came from a study of blood T cell repertoires in COVID-19. Study details: The United States, Italy and Spain provided the acute and convalescent COVID-19 samples.

The CDR3 runs 14 residues. V gave up 3 bases and J gave up 8 bases, with 15 bases separating them. In germline, CDR1 is SGDLS, CDR2 YYNGEE. Patients of the Seattle cohort, enrolled during active infection, were followed longitudinally. In the original workflow: Reference gene primer amplification yielded estimated nucleated cell counts. Measured with immunoSEQ multiplex PCR; TCRdb has only the in-frame clones, and not every one. Clonal size and the V and J genes are those of that table, whereas D and trimming came from the DNA. The sample lists under 350,000 clones, approximately 92% seen once, with about 6.8% in the top ten. This clone was seen just once.

Input material: peripheral blood. This sequence was found in a woman aged 30 to 39 with COVID-19, enrolled during active disease. The rearrangement uses TRBV9 and TRBJ2-1, with D tentatively TRBD2 (6 bases). DNA for the CDR3: TGTGCCAGCAGCGCCCGTCTACTAGCCTATGAGCAGTTCTTC. Translated: CASSARLLAYEQFF.